This T cell receptor (beta chain) emerged from a study of control samples from healthy donors and cancer patients. Germline V gene lookup returns CDR1 SGHNT and CDR2 YYREEE (reference sequence). With 4 bases clipped from V and 6 bases from J, the junction kept 10 bases outside the gene matches. The CDR3 spans 16 residues. TCRdb keeps only in-frame clones here, not all; method: immunoSEQ multiplex PCR. The sample shows approximately 160,000 clones, roughly 95% of them seen only once. This rearrangement joins TRBV5-4 to TRBJ2-3; TRBD2 matches 11 bases. Sequenced sample: blood. The receptor's source is a woman aged 60-75 years in good health. CDR3 nucleotides: TGTGCCAGCAGCCTGCGGACTAGCGGGCGAATGGATACGCAGTATTTT. Translated: CASSLRTSGRMDTQYF.